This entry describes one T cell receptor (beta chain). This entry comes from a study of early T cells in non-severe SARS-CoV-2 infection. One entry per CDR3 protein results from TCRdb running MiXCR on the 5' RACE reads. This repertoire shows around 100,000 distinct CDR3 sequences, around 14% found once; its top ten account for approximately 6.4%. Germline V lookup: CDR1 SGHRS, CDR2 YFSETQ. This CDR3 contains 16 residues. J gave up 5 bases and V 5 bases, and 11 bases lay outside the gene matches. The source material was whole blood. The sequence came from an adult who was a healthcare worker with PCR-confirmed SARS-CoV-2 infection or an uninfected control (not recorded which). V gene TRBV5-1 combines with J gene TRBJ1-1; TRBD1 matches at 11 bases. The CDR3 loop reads CASRQAPGQGVTEAFF. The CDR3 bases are TGCGCCAGCAGACAAGCACCGGGACAGGGGGTGACTGAAGCTTTCTTT.